A selection of T cell receptor beta chains follows, all from one sample in a study of T and B cells in COVID-19 patients. Using its own MiXCR run on the multiplex PCR reads, TCRdb lists one record per CDR3 protein. The data hold fewer than 15,000 distinct CDR3 sequences, with about 25% observed a single time. The sample consisted of blood. Receptors were obtained from a human donor who had recovered from COVID-19. CDR3s include the opening cysteine and the closing phenylalanine or tryptophan. Fields, in order: clone size, V gene, D gene, J gene, CDR3 protein, CDR3 DNA. D genes are given only for firm matches. Not all rows give a size; the values are once, few, many and, for expanded clones, a class.

>-|TRBV6-1|-|TRBJ1-6
CASSEAIQGNSPLHF
TGTGCCAGCAGTGAAGCTATACAGGGTAATTCACCCCTCCACTTT
>-|TRBV7-6|-|TRBJ2-5
CASSPRRPPGETQYF
TGTGCCAGCAGCCCCCGGCGACCGCCAGGGGAGACCCAGTACTTC
>medium-sized|TRBV6-5|TRBD2|TRBJ2-5
CASSPTTSGRVETQYF
TGTGCCAGCAGTCCTACGACTAGCGGGAGGGTAGAGACCCAGTACTTC
>few|TRBV5-6|-|TRBJ1-4
CASSQSPATNEKLFF
TGTGCCAGCAGCCAGAGCCCTGCAACTAATGAAAAACTGTTTTTT
>-|TRBV25-1|-|TRBJ2-1
CASSETGGRSYNEQFF
TGTGCCAGCAGTGAAACGGGCGGCCGCTCCTACAATGAGCAGTTCTTC
>-|TRBV28|TRBD1|TRBJ1-4
CASWSSGQNEKLFF
TGTGCCAGCTGGAGTTCGGGACAGAATGAAAAACTGTTTTTT
>medium-sized|TRBV29-1|-|TRBJ2-7
CSSRDHLLHEQYF
TGCAGTAGCCGGGACCACCTTCTACACGAGCAGTACTTC
>few|TRBV10-3|TRBD2|TRBJ2-1
CAISSPGRALNNEQFF
TGTGCCATCAGTAGCCCAGGGAGGGCCCTAAACAATGAGCAGTTCTTC
>-|TRBV6-6|TRBD2|TRBJ2-4
CASSWTSGVRAKNIQYF
TGTGCCAGCAGTTGGACTAGCGGGGTGCGAGCCAAAAACATTCAGTACTTC
>medium-sized|TRBV29-1|TRBD1|TRBJ1-1
CSASDRHGFEAFF
TGCAGCGCTTCGGACAGGCATGGTTTTGAAGCTTTCTTT
>-|TRBV5-1|-|TRBJ2-1
CASSPVTDYNEQFF
TGCGCCAGCAGCCCAGTGACTGATTACAATGAGCAGTTCTTC
>-|TRBV29-1|TRBD1|TRBJ2-7
CSMGQASYEQYF
TGCAGCATGGGACAGGCCAGTTACGAGCAGTACTTC
>-|TRBV19|TRBD1|TRBJ2-2
CASSRTGGFGELFF
TGTGCCAGTAGCCGGACAGGGGGCTTCGGGGAGCTGTTTTTT
>few|TRBV14|-|TRBJ1-2
CASSPLSRPGYTF
TGTGCCAGCAGCCCCCTCTCGAGGCCGGGCTACACCTTC
>few|TRBV29-1|TRBD1|TRBJ2-1
CSVEERGRGSNEQFF
TGCAGCGTTGAAGAGAGGGGGCGCGGCAGCAATGAGCAGTTCTTC
>-|TRBV29-1|TRBD2|TRBJ2-2
CSVSGLAGGRDTGELFF
TGCAGCGTGTCGGGACTAGCGGGGGGGCGGGACACCGGGGAGCTGTTTTTT
>medium-sized|TRBV27|-|TRBJ2-3
CASMWTLAADTQYF
TGTGCCAGCATGTGGACATTGGCCGCAGATACGCAGTATTTT
>-|TRBV7-9|-|TRBJ1-2
CASSLWQGRGYTF
TGTGCCAGCAGCTTATGGCAGGGCAGGGGCTACACCTTC
>medium-sized|TRBV6-5|-|TRBJ2-7
CASSSVQPYEQYF
TGTGCCAGCAGCAGCGTGCAGCCCTACGAGCAGTACTTC
>medium-sized|TRBV19|TRBD2|TRBJ2-1
CASSISGGAFNEQFF
TGTGCCAGTAGTATTAGCGGGGGGGCCTTCAATGAGCAGTTCTTC
>medium-sized|TRBV6-1|-|TRBJ2-3
CASSEGRTTRDTQYF
TGTGCCAGCAGTGAAGGAAGGACCACCAGAGATACGCAGTATTTT
>many|TRBV6-4|-|TRBJ2-3
CASSGDGAQITDTQYF
TGTGCCAGCAGTGGCGATGGAGCACAGATCACAGATACGCAGTATTTT
>-|TRBV20-1|-|TRBJ1-2
CSARDLEGTGYTF
TGCAGTGCTAGAGATCTAGAGGGGACGGGCTACACCTTC
>many|TRBV27|-|TRBJ2-5
CASRRGLFPQETQYF
TGTGCCAGCAGACGTGGGCTATTTCCTCAAGAGACCCAGTACTTC
>medium-sized|TRBV19|TRBD1|TRBJ2-2
CASTWGTGGFGELFF
TGTGCCAGTACCTGGGGGACAGGGGGCTTCGGGGAGCTGTTTTTT
>many|TRBV6-5|-|TRBJ1-4
CASSYSHRVGEKLFF
TGTGCCAGCAGTTACTCTCACAGGGTCGGGGAAAAACTGTTTTTT
>-|TRBV18|-|TRBJ1-5
CASSPGYDQPQHF
TGTGCCAGCTCACCAGGGTATGATCAGCCCCAGCATTTT
>-|TRBV6-1|-|TRBJ2-1
CASRKPLTNEQFF
TGTGCCAGCAGGAAACCCCTGACCAATGAGCAGTTCTTC
>medium-sized|TRBV27|-|TRBJ2-1
CASSPLATSSSYNEQFF
TGTGCCAGCAGTCCCCTTGCCACTTCGAGCTCCTACAATGAGCAGTTCTTC
>-|TRBV27|-|TRBJ1-5
CASSFSVNGRQPQHF
TGTGCCAGCAGTTTTTCGGTCAATGGGCGGCAGCCCCAGCATTTT
>medium-sized|TRBV18|TRBD2|TRBJ2-7
CASSQGLANYEQYF
TGTGCCAGCTCACAGGGACTAGCCAACTACGAGCAGTACTTC
>few|TRBV6-5|-|TRBJ1-2
CASSYSDPRGYTF
TGTGCCAGCAGTTACTCGGACCCGCGGGGCTACACCTTC
>-|TRBV29-1|-|TRBJ2-6
CSVGSGANVLTF
TGCAGCGTTGGCTCTGGGGCCAACGTCCTGACTTTC
>few|TRBV12-3/TRBV12-4|-|TRBJ2-5
CASSLFLQETQYF
TGTGCCAGCAGTTTATTCCTTCAAGAGACCCAGTACTTC
>few|TRBV15|-|TRBJ1-1
CATSRATGVPEAFF
TGTGCCACCAGCAGAGCCACAGGAGTGCCCGAAGCTTTCTTT